Listed below are T cell receptor beta chains from one sample, sequenced in a study of control samples from healthy donors and cancer patients. Sequenced by immunoSEQ multiplex PCR; TCRdb stores in-frame clones only, minus some. The sample contains about 92,000 clones, almost 85% of which appear only once. The sequencing sample was made of blood. These receptors came from a woman aged 60-75 years in good health. Each CDR3 is given with its conserved first and last residue. The D gene is left open where the match is weak.

D: .; J: TRBJ2-1; length: 16; V: TRBV14; DNA: TGTGCCAGCAGCCCTCAACTCCGACCTTCCTACAATGAGCAGTTCTTC; CDR3: CASSPQLRPSYNEQFF
D: TRBD1; J: TRBJ1-6; length: 13; V: TRBV6-6; DNA: TGTGCCAGCAGTATTAACAGGGGGTCACCCCTCCACTTT; CDR3: CASSINRGSPLHF
D: TRBD1; J: TRBJ2-1; length: 16; V: TRBV18; DNA: TGTGCCAGCTCACCACTCGGGACAGGGGTTCGGAATGAGCAGTTCTTC; CDR3: CASSPLGTGVRNEQFF
D: .; J: TRBJ1-6; length: 14; V: TRBV10-2; DNA: TGCGCCAGCAGTGAGTCTAACAGGAATTCACCCCTCCACTTT; CDR3: CASSESNRNSPLHF
D: .; J: TRBJ2-7; length: 14; V: TRBV10-3; DNA: TGTGCCTCCAGGGAGGCCTCTAGCTCCTACGAGCAGTACTTC; CDR3: CASREASSSYEQYF
D: .; J: TRBJ1-2; length: 11; V: TRBV6-5; DNA: TGTGCCAGCAGGGACGAAGTTGGCTACACCTTC; CDR3: CASRDEVGYTF
D: TRBD2; J: TRBJ2-7; length: 15; V: TRBV7-2; DNA: TGTGCCAGCAGCCGCCCTTCTAGCGGGGACGGTGAGCAGTACTTC; CDR3: CASSRPSSGDGEQYF
D: TRBD2; J: TRBJ2-1; length: 20; V: TRBV24-1; DNA: TGTGCCACCAGTGATTTACCCTCTACTAAGCGGCTAGCGGGAGGGGGTGAGCAGTTCTTC; CDR3: CATSDLPSTKRLAGGGEQFF
D: TRBD2; J: TRBJ2-3; length: 14; V: TRBV19; DNA: TGTGCCAGTAGTACCGGGGGGGGCGCAGATACGCAGTATTTT; CDR3: CASSTGGGADTQYF
D: TRBD1; J: TRBJ1-2; length: 14; V: TRBV3-1/TRBV3-2; DNA: TGTGCCAGCAGCCAGACCCAGGGGGCGCAAGGCTACACCTTC; CDR3: CASSQTQGAQGYTF
D: .; J: TRBJ1-5; length: 15; V: TRBV19; DNA: TGTGCCAGTAGTAGGGGGGCTACCACTAATCAGCCCCAGCATTTT; CDR3: CASSRGATTNQPQHF